The source of this TCR beta chain is a study of Graves' ophthalmopathy and Graves' hyperthyroidism. Using RNA transcripts, the TCR beta CDR3 regions were amplified. Amplification began with first-round RT-PCR using HTBI primers, then second-round multiplex PCR was performed. TCRdb re-called the multiplex PCR reads with MiXCR, one entry per CDR3 protein. The table includes approximately 700,000 distinct CDR3 sequences, just over 40% detected once. PBMCs came from 10 ml of fresh peripheral blood. Trimming pared 7 bases from V and 2 bases from J, leaving 8 bases between. This CDR3 has 12 residues. Germline-derived CDR1 and CDR2 are SEHNR and FQNEAQ (reference sequence).

The sequence derives from an adult man with Graves' ophthalmopathy. This chain joins TRBV7-9 and TRBJ1-1; D is unclear. The sample comprised peripheral blood. CDR3 sequence reads: CASNLSNTEAFF. The CDR3 DNA is TGTGCCAGCAACTTGAGCAACACTGAAGCTTTCTTT.